This TCR beta chain was recovered during a study of a mutant IDH1 vaccine in newly diagnosed glioma. The overall study: Following radiotherapy alone, or alongside temozolomide cycles, vaccination was started after an interval of 4-6 weeks. Receipt of radiotherapy, temozolomide, or both preceded the study, and most received both.

Findings and caveats of the study: Top peripheral T cell clonotype shifts appeared unrelated to pseudoprogression.

Time point given: week 11, during vaccination. The content of each vaccine dose was 300 ug of mutant IDH1 20-mer peptide, and topical imiquimod accompanied it. Astrocytomas that were new, WHO grade 3 or 4, IDH1-mutant and ATRX-lost were present in the donors. TCRdb keeps only in-frame clones here, not all; method: immunoSEQ multiplex PCR. The sample holds about 36,000 clones, 80% seen once. This clone was detected a few times. What it recognizes is unknown. This sequence was found in a woman aged 25 to 39 with glioma. Some clones in this sample may be carry-over from other donors' samples. The starting material was peripheral blood mononuclear cells (PBMCs), obtained from a glioma patient whose treatment included an IDH1 peptide vaccine.

CDR3 loop: CASSTGDGELFF. DNA of the CDR3: TGTGCCAGTTCAACAGGGGACGGGGAGCTGTTTTTT. J is TRBJ2-2 and V is TRBV19, with 7 bases fitting TRBD1. Unmatched junction bases numbered 4, after V lost 8 bases and J lost 7 bases. This CDR3 has 12 residues. Germline CDR1 and CDR2: LNHDA and SQIVND (reference sequence).